Listed here are 26 T cell receptor beta chains from one sample, sequenced in a study of blood T cell repertoires in COVID-19. Sequenced by immunoSEQ multiplex PCR; TCRdb stores in-frame clones only, minus some. Among 60,000 to 65,000 clones listed, approximately 79% were seen once. Sequencing was done on a sample of peripheral blood. The receptors come from a man aged 55-75 years with acute or convalescent COVID-19.

V and J are TRBV6-5 and TRBJ2-2, with D unresolved. CDR1 MNHEY and CDR2 SVGAGI come from the germline V gene. V was shortened by 6 bases and J by 3 bases, with 8 bases between the two germline ends. CDR3 length equals 13 residues. CDR3 nucleotide sequence: TGTGCCAGCAGCCCGACTTACACCGGGGAGCTGTTTTTT. This translates into CASSPTYTGELFF.

The chain carries TRBV5-1 and TRBJ2-1; D perhaps matches TRBD1 (6 bases). The ends were cut back, 2 bases at V and 8 bases at J, with 20 bases in the middle. Germline CDR1 SGHRS, CDR2 YFSETQ. The CDR3 spans 16 residues. The CDR3 region is CASSFLQGSPVDEQFF. The CDR3 bases are TGCGCCAGCAGCTTTCTACAGGGCTCTCCGGTGGATGAGCAGTTCTTC.

The chain joins TRBV9 to TRBJ1-4, with a tentative D call TRBD1 (6 bases). Germline V gene sequence: CDR1 SGDLS, CDR2 YYNGEE. The CDR3 extends over 16 amino acids. V was shortened by 2 bases and J by 4 bases, with 15 bases between the two germline ends. CDR3: CASSVGTQGGNEKLFF. CDR3 DNA sequence: TGTGCCAGCAGCGTGGGGACCCAAGGGGGTAATGAAAAACTGTTTTTT.

The V call is TRBV21-1, the J call TRBJ1-2; TRBD1, the D gene given by the table, was not confirmed from the DNA. TRBV21-1 is recorded as a pseudogene. This CDR3 has 15 residues. The CDR3 is CASSKATGQGYGYTF. The DNA of the CDR3 is TGTGCCAGCAGCAAAGCCACCGGACAGGGCTATGGCTACACCTTC.

CDR3 residues: CASSQEGLAGQNEQFF. Written as DNA, the CDR3 is TGTGCCAGCAGCCAAGAGGGACTAGCGGGACAGAATGAGCAGTTCTTC. The rearrangement uses TRBV4-2 and TRBJ2-1; 13 bases match TRBD2. Germline V gene sequence: CDR1 LGHNA, CDR2 YNFKEQ. Trimming cost V 0 bases and J 7 bases; bases outside gene matches: 3. The CDR3 has 16 residues.

V gene TRBV7-6 combines with J gene TRBJ2-3; 16 nucleotides agree with TRBD2. The length of the CDR3 is 20 residues. Germline assignment: CDR1 SGHVS and CDR2 FNYEAQ. V gave up 4 bases and J gave up 0 bases; unmatched junction bases: 10. The CDR3 spells CASSSGTSGRASTSTDTQYF. The CDR3 DNA sequence: TGTGCCAGCAGCTCGGGGACTAGCGGGAGGGCATCCACGAGCACAGATACGCAGTATTTT. Full variable domain (remainder filled in from reference TRBV7-6 and TRBJ2-3): GAGVSQSPRYKVTKRGQDVALRCDPISGHVSLYWYRQALGQGPEFLTYFNYEAQQDKSGLPNDRFSAERPEGSISTLTIQRTEQRDSAMYRCASSSGTSGRASTSTDTQYFGPGTRLTVL.

The V call is TRBV4-2, the J call TRBJ2-1; 7 positions agree with TRBD2. The CDR3 is 17 residues long. Germline V CDR1 and CDR2: LGHNA, YNFKEQ. After removal of 0 bases from V and 7 bases from J, the junction contained 12 bases not matched to a gene. DNA of the CDR3: TGTGCCAGCAGCCAAGAACTAAGCGGGATACAAGTGAATGAGCAGTTCTTC. This encodes CASSQELSGIQVNEQFF.

The chain employs TRBV7-2 and TRBJ2-1; 7 bases line up with TRBD1. Per germline, CDR1 SGHTA and CDR2 FQGNSA. The CDR3 extends over 14 amino acids. V lost 4 bases and J lost 10; bases outside the gene matches: 10. CDR3 DNA sequence: TGTGCCAGCAGCTCCCGCACAGGGGTGGGAGAGCAGTTCTTC. Residues: CASSSRTGVGEQFF.

The chain recombines TRBV6-5 with TRBJ1-3, with 7 positions matching TRBD1. This CDR3 is 11 amino acids long. V shed 10 bases, J shed 8 bases, and the junction held 5 bases outside the gene matches. Germline V lookup: CDR1 MNHEY, CDR2 SVGAGI. The CDR3 is CATDRAHTIYF. In DNA form, the CDR3 reads TGTGCCACAGACAGGGCTCACACCATATATTTT.

A single count supports this clone. The CDR3 protein is CASSFRDRLKQFF. DNA for the CDR3: TGTGCCAGCAGTTTCCGAGACAGACTTAAGCAGTTCTTC. V gene TRBV27 combines with J gene TRBJ2-1; a possible D gene is TRBD1 (5 bases). The CDR3 is 13 amino acids. CDR1 and CDR2 from the germline V gene are MNHEY and SMNVEV (reference sequence). V was pared by 3 bases and J by 11 bases, with 14 bases between.

The chain joins TRBV24-1 to TRBJ2-7; D perhaps matches TRBD1 (6 bases). Germline assignment: CDR1 KGHDR and CDR2 SFDVKD. Between the trimmed V and J ends, which lost 5 bases and 5 bases, there was a span of 12 bases. The CDR3 loop spans 13 amino acids. The CDR3 DNA reads as TGTGCCACCAGTGGGAAACAGGGCCACGAGCAGTACTTC. It codes for CATSGKQGHEQYF.

The chain recombines TRBV7-3 with TRBJ1-1; D not resolved. Germline CDR1 SGHTA, CDR2 FQGTGA. The CDR3 extends over 13 amino acids. Trimming cost V 5 bases and J 3 bases, with 10 bases left between them. CDR3 sequence reads: CASSPTRHTEAFF. The CDR3 DNA reads TGTGCCAGCAGCCCGACAAGGCACACTGAAGCTTTCTTT.

The V call is TRBV5-1, the J call TRBJ2-3; D is perhaps TRBD2 (6 bases). V was pared by 0 bases and J by 3 bases, with 8 bases between. Germline V gives CDR1 SGHRS, CDR2 YFSETQ. The CDR3 covers 14 residues. Here the CDR3 DNA reads TGCGCCAGCAGCTTGGACGGGGGAACAGATACGCAGTATTTT. Encoded protein: CASSLDGGTDTQYF.

The chain joins TRBV7-2 to TRBJ2-7, with TRBD2 matching over 9 bases. The CDR3 is 16 residues long. Germline lookup yields CDR1 SGHTA and CDR2 FQGNSA. Trimming took 3 bases from V and 4 from J; bases not matched to a gene: 10. The CDR3: CASSLLAGPYSYEQYF. The CDR3 nucleotides read TGTGCCAGCAGCTTGCTAGCGGGGCCGTATTCTTACGAGCAGTACTTC.

The chain is built from TRBV4-1 and TRBJ2-7, with 7 bases aligning to TRBD2. This CDR3 has 13 residues. Trimming took 4 bases from V and 3 from J; bases not matched to a gene: 3. CDR1 and CDR2 (germline): MGHRA, YSYEKL. CDR3 amino acids: CASSLAGSYEQYF. Written as DNA, the CDR3 is TGCGCCAGCAGCCTAGCGGGTAGCTACGAGCAGTACTTC.

This chain joins TRBV24-1 and TRBJ2-1; possibly TRBD2 for D (6 bases). Trimming cost V 6 bases and J 7 bases, with 21 bases left between them. The CDR3 contains 16 residues. Germline-derived CDR1 and CDR2 are KGHDR and SFDVKD. Written as DNA, the CDR3 is TGTGCCACCAGTCCCTCGGGTTTAGCGGAGGGGAATGAGCAGTTCTTC. This translates into CATSPSGLAEGNEQFF.

The chain combines TRBV30 with TRBJ1-3; no clear D gene. CDR1 and CDR2 (germline): GTSNPN, SVGIG (reference sequence). There are 17 residues in the CDR3. The V end was cut by 0 bases, the J end by 7 bases, with 22 bases between. In DNA form, the CDR3 reads TGTGCCTGGAGTGTTGGTAGCGGATCAAACCCGGGTAACACCATATATTTT. Translating gives CAWSVGSGSNPGNTIYF.

This clone was detected only once. The chain carries TRBV10-3 and TRBJ2-6; no reliable D call. This CDR3 region has 13 residues. Germline loops: CDR1 ENHRY, CDR2 SYGVKD. V lost 10 bases, J lost 5 bases, and 12 bases lay in between. CDR3 nucleotides: TGTGCCACCCGCCTCGACTGGGCCAACGTCCTGACTTTC. It is translated as CATRLDWANVLTF.

The chain is built from TRBV4-1 and TRBJ2-1; TRBD1 aligns across 9 bases. There are 17 residues in the CDR3. V lost 4 bases to trimming and J lost 10 bases; unmatched junction nucleotides: 17. CDR1 and CDR2 (germline): MGHRA, YSYEKL. The CDR3 DNA reads as TGCGCCAGCAGCCGAAGTATTACAGGGGGCTTTCAGGTGGAGCAGTTCTTC. It is translated as CASSRSITGGFQVEQFF.

This chain connects TRBV30 to TRBJ2-6, with a tentative D call TRBD1 (5 bases). The CDR3 length is 19 residues. The germline V gene has CDR1 GTSNPN and CDR2 SVGIG (reference sequence). Trimming took 0 bases from V and 8 from J, leaving 26 bases between them. Written as DNA, the CDR3 is TGTGCCTGGAGTGTACCCGCAGGGCCAGGCCCCCGTTTATCCAACGTCCTGACTTTC. This encodes CAWSVPAGPGPRLSNVLTF. Variable domain in full (rest from reference TRBV30 and TRBJ2-6): SQTIHQWPATLVQPVGSPLSLECTVEGTSNPNLYWYRQAAGRGLQLLFYSVGIGQISSEVPQNLSASRPQDRQFILSSKKLLLSDSGFYLCAWSVPAGPGPRLSNVLTFGAGSRLTVL.

This clone was counted only a few times. The rearrangement links TRBV28 to TRBJ1-1; possibly TRBD1 for D (6 bases). Germline V gene data show CDR1 as MDHEN and CDR2 as SYDVKM. The CDR3 length is 14 residues. Trimming shortened V by 8 bases and J by 0 bases, and 13 bases separated the two germline ends. The CDR3 DNA reads TGTGCCAGCGGCCCCGGGACACTGAACACTGAAGCTTTCTTT. Residues: CASGPGTLNTEAFF.

The chain uses TRBV30 and TRBJ1-1; 8 bases fit TRBD1. Trimming removed 0 bases from V and 3 bases from J; junction bases left unmatched: 9. The CDR3 extends over 16 amino acids. From germline, CDR1 is GTSNPN and CDR2 SVGIG (reference sequence). The CDR3 region is CAWSVPGQGADTEAFF. CDR3 sequence (DNA): TGTGCCTGGAGTGTACCGGGCCAGGGGGCGGACACTGAAGCTTTCTTT.

The V call is TRBV21-1, the J call TRBJ1-5; TRBD1 is the table's D call and was not checked against the DNA. TRBV21-1 is a recognized pseudogene. CDR3 length equals 14 residues. The CDR3 DNA sequence: TGTGCCAGCAGCAAAGGACAGGGCAATCAGCCCCAGCATTTT. Protein: CASSKGQGNQPQHF.

The gene calls are TRBV27 and TRBJ2-2; D call uncertain. Trimming stripped 5 bases from V and 4 bases from J, with 8 bases between. The CDR3 is 13 amino acids. CDR1 and CDR2 (germline): MNHEY, SMNVEV (reference sequence). CDR3 DNA: TGTGCCAGCAGTCTTAGCCCCACCGGGGAGCTGTTTTTT. This sequence encodes CASSLSPTGELFF.

This chain links TRBV25-1 with TRBJ2-2, with 8 bases lining up with TRBD2. Germline values: CDR1 MGHDK, CDR2 SYGVNS. The CDR3 contains 16 residues. V dropped 5 bases and J dropped 2; count of bases not matched to a gene: 7. Here the CDR3 DNA reads TGTGCCAGCAGTCAAGCGGGGGCGCCCAACACCGGGGAGCTGTTTTTT. Translated, it gives CASSQAGAPNTGELFF.

The chain recombines TRBV18 with TRBJ2-2, with 7 bases aligning to TRBD1. V dropped 3 bases and J dropped 6; count of bases not matched to a gene: 1. The germline gives CDR1 KGHSH, CDR2 LQKENI. The CDR3 covers 13 residues. CDR3 sequence reads: CASSPQGAGELFF. The CDR3 nucleotides read TGTGCCAGCTCACCTCAGGGGGCCGGGGAGCTGTTTTTT. The complete variable domain, with remaining parts taken from reference TRBV18 and TRBJ2-2, reads NAGVMQNPRHLVRRRGQEARLRCSPMKGHSHVYWYRQLPEEGLKFMVYLQKENIIDESGMPKERFSAEFPKEGPSILRIQQVVRGDSAAYFCASSPQGAGELFFGEGSRLTVL.